These 7 T cell receptor beta chains originate from one sample sequenced in a study of T-cell reconstitution after alpha-beta-depleted transplantation in children. Unique molecular identifiers featured in how the TCRbeta library was prepared. MiXCR, applied by TCRdb to the PCR reads, yields one record per CDR3 protein. The sample consists of around 600,000 distinct CDR3 sequences, approximately 15% of them appearing once. The sample in question was PBMCs from the stem cell graft donor, obtained from the stem cell graft. These receptors all stem from a human donor who donated a stem cell graft to a child with acute myeloid leukemia.

With regard to this clonotype: This clone may be a read error of a much larger clone one base away. V gene TRBV20-1 combines with J gene TRBJ2-1; 12 positions match TRBD2. CDR1 and CDR2 from the germline V gene are DFQATT and SNEGSKA (reference sequence). This CDR3 spans 15 amino acids. With 3 bases clipped from V and 5 bases from J, the junction kept 5 bases outside the gene matches. The CDR3 DNA reads TGCAGTGCTAGTTTGACTAGCGGGGGCCACAATGAGCAGTTCTTC. Translation: CSASLTSGGHNEQFF.

This clonotype was counted between two and nine times. V is TRBV7-2 and J is TRBJ2-1; 8 bases are a match to TRBD2. CDR3 length: 16 residues. With 1 base clipped from V and 4 bases from J, the junction kept 6 bases outside the gene matches. Germline V gives CDR1 SGHTA, CDR2 FQGNSA. CDR3 in DNA: TGTGCCAGCAGCTTAGGGGGGACTAGGCTATACAATGAGCAGTTCTTC. Translated: CASSLGGTRLYNEQFF.

This clonotype was recorded at least ten times. The junction differs from germline at one of its ends, possibly a read error. This chain joins TRBV12-3 or TRBV12-4 and TRBJ1-5; the D gene is possibly TRBD1 (5 bases). The CDR3 contains 12 residues. The CDR3 DNA reads TGTGCCAGCAGCTTAGGGGTTCAGCCCCAGCATTTT. This codes for CASSLGVQPQHF.

This clonotype was observed once. Being one base from a much bigger clone, this may be a read error. The rearrangement uses TRBV20-1 and TRBJ1-3; D may be TRBD1 (6 bases). V lost 7 bases to trimming and J lost 8 bases, with 18 bases between them. CDR3 length equals 13 residues. CDR1 is DFQATT, CDR2 SNEGSKA, per germline (reference sequence). The CDR3: CSVPGRQVDTIYF. In DNA, the CDR3 is TGCAGTGTTCCAGGACGACAGGTCGACACCATATATTTT.

This clonotype showed up many times. The chain couples TRBV20-1 to TRBJ2-4, with 8 bases matching TRBD1. Germline assignment: CDR1 DFQATT and CDR2 SNEGSKA (reference sequence). The junction had 12 bases not matched to a gene; V was cut back by 5 bases and J by 6 bases. The CDR3 sequence is 15 residues long. The CDR3: CSAPERQGTGNIQYF. The CDR3 DNA follows: TGCAGTGCTCCTGAGCGACAGGGGACTGGAAACATTCAGTACTTC.

This clonotype showed up many times. V and J are TRBV20-1 and TRBJ2-3; TRBD2 matches at 10 bases. Germline V CDR1 and CDR2: DFQATT, SNEGSKA (reference sequence). V lost 5 bases to trimming and J lost 4 bases; unmatched junction nucleotides: 12. The CDR3 sequence is 16 residues long. CDR3 in DNA: TGCAGTGCTCGAATCCCCGGGACTAGCGTCTCAGATACGCAGTATTTT. Its protein is CSARIPGTSVSDTQYF.

Ten or more counts support this clonotype. The V gene is TRBV4-2, the J gene TRBJ2-1, with a possible D match to TRBD1 (5 bases). This CDR3 contains 14 residues. Trimming took 0 bases from V and 4 from J, leaving 7 bases between them. CDR1 LGHNA and CDR2 YNFKEQ come from the germline V gene. DNA of the CDR3: TGTGCCAGCAGCCAAGAGCGACAGTACAATGAGCAGTTCTTC. This sequence encodes CASSQERQYNEQFF.